This paragraph covers one TCR beta chain sequence. The antigen remains unidentified. The iRepertoire nested amplicon-rescue multiplex PCR amplified TCR alpha and beta CDR3s from RNA. Each CDR3 protein gets one entry after TCRdb re-called the multiplex PCR reads with MiXCR. The sample carries approximately 140,000 distinct CDR3 sequences, around a quarter recorded once. The source of the sample is a study of glioma-infiltrating T cells. Study-level results: Tissue-blood divergence was below expectation in non-neoplastic patients, above in gliomas.

Source material: glioma tissue, nonneoplastic brain tissue, or PBMCs (not recorded which). The clonotype was recovered from a human donor with low-grade glioma or glioblastoma, undergoing nonglioma brain surgery, or in good health (not recorded which).

The CDR3 DNA sequence: TGCAGTGCTAGAGGGGACACCTGGGGAGAGACCCAGTACTTC. Its protein product is CSARGDTWGETQYF. The chain is built from TRBV20-1 and TRBJ2-5, with a possible D match to TRBD1 (6 bases). V shed 1 base and J shed 4 bases, with 13 bases lying between them. The CDR3 length is 14 residues. Looked up from germline, CDR1 is DFQATT and CDR2 is SNEGSKA (reference sequence).